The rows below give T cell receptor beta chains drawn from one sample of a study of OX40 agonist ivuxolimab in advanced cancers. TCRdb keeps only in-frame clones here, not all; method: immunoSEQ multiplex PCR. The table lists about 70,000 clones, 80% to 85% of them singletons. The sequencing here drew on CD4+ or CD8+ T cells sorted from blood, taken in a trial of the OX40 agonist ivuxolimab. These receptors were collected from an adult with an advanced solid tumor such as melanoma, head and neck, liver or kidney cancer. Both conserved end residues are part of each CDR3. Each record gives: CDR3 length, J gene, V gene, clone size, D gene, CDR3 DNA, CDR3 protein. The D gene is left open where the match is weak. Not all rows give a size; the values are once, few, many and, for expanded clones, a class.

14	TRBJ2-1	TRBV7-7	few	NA	TGTGCCAGCAGCTTAGCGGGTCCCCCCAATGAGCAGTTCTTC	CASSLAGPPNEQFF
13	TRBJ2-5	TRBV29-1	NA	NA	TGCAGCGTTGGGACAGCTCACCAAGAGACCCAGTACTTC	CSVGTAHQETQYF
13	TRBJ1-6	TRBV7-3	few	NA	TGTGCCAGCAGCCACGGGACCGATTCACCCCTCCACTTT	CASSHGTDSPLHF
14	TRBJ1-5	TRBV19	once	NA	TGTGCCAGTAGTATTCTCGGGGCCGGGCAGCCCCAGCATTTT	CASSILGAGQPQHF
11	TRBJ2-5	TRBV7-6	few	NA	TGTGCCAGCAGCTGGCAAGAGACCCAGTACTTC	CASSWQETQYF
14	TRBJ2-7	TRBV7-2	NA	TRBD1	TGTGCCAGCAGTTCGGACAGGGGGCGGTACGAGCAGTACTTC	CASSSDRGRYEQYF
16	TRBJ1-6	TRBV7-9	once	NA	TGTGCCAGCAGCTTATCAAGTGCCACGAGGGATTCACCCCTCCACTTT	CASSLSSATRDSPLHF
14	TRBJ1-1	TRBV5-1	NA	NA	TGCGCCAGCAGCTTCCATTTGGGGGACACTGAAGCTTTCTTT	CASSFHLGDTEAFF
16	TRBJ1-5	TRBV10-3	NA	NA	TGTGCCATCAACGCCACGGGGGAATCGGGCAATCAGCCCCAGCATTTT	CAINATGESGNQPQHF
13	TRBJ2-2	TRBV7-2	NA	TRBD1	TGTGCCAGCAGCTTAGGACAGGGGGGAGAGCTGTTTTTT	CASSLGQGGELFF
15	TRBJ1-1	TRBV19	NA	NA	TGTGCCAGTAGTATAGATGACCAGGGTTTCAATGAAGCTTTCTTT	CASSIDDQGFNEAFF
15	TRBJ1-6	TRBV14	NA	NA	TGTGCCAGCAGCCGGACGGATCGTAATAATTCACCCCTCCACTTT	CASSRTDRNNSPLHF
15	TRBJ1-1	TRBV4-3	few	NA	TGCGCCAGCAGCCAAGACTTGACAATGAACACTGAAGCTTTCTTT	CASSQDLTMNTEAFF
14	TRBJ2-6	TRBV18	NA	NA	TGTGCCAGCTCACCAAATCCTGGGGCCAACGTCCTGACTTTC	CASSPNPGANVLTF
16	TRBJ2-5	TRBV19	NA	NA	TGTGCCAGTAGTATAGATGGCTCTGGACCTAAGGGGACCCAGTACTTC	CASSIDGSGPKGTQYF
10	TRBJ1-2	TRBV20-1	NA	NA	TGCAGTGCTCTCCGGGATGGCTACACCTTC	CSALRDGYTF
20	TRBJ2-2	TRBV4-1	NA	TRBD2	TGCGCCAGCAGCCATCGGAAACTAGCGGGCCATGGTACGAACACCGGGGAGCTGTTTTTT	CASSHRKLAGHGTNTGELFF
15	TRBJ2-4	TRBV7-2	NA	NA	TGTGCCAGCAGCTCGCGGCGTGGTGGCAAAAACATTCAGTACTTC	CASSSRRGGKNIQYF
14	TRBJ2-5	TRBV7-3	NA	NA	TGTGCCAGCAGCTTATCCGGGTACCAAGAGACCCAGTACTTC	CASSLSGYQETQYF
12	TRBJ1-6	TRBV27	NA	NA	TGTGCCAGCAGGGTGCGGAATTCACCCCTCCACTTT	CASRVRNSPLHF
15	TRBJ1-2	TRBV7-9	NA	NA	TGTGCCAGCAGCCCACTTTGGACAGCCATGGGTGGCTACACCTTC	CASSPLWTAMGGYTF
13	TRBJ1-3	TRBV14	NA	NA	TGTGCCAGCAGCCAAGGTCTTGGAAACACCATATATTTT	CASSQGLGNTIYF
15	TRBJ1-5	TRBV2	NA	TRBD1	TGTGCCAGCAGTCTGGGCGAAGGGGGCTATCAGCCCCAGCATTTT	CASSLGEGGYQPQHF
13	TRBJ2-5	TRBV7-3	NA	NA	TGTGCCAGCAGCACCGACATCGGGCGGACCCAGTACTTC	CASSTDIGRTQYF
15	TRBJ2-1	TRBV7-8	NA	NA	TGTGCCAGCAGCCGGGGTAGCGGATGGTACAATGAGCAGTTCTTC	CASSRGSGWYNEQFF
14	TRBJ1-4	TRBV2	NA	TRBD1	TGTGCCAGCAGAGCAGGGGGCGCGAGCGAAAAACTGTTTTTT	CASRAGGASEKLFF
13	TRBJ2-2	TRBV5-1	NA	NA	TGCGCCAGCAGCTATCAGGGTCACGGGGAGCTGTTTTTT	CASSYQGHGELFF
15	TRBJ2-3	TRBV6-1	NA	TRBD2	TGTGCCAGCAGTGTTTCGGGAGGGCCTGTAGATACGCAGTATTTT	CASSVSGGPVDTQYF
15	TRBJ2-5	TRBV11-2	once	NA	TGTGCCAGCAGCCCAACTTTGGGGAACCAAGAGACCCAGTACTTC	CASSPTLGNQETQYF
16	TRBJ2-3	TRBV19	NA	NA	TGTGCCAGTAGTTTCGACAGGTCCGAATACACAGATACGCAGTATTTT	CASSFDRSEYTDTQYF
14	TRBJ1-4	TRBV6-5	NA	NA	TGTGCCAGCAGATGGGGGGGTCCTAATGAAAAACTGTTTTTT	CASRWGGPNEKLFF
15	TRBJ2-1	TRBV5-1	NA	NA	TGCGCCAGCAGCTTGACCGGACAACGGTACAATGAGCAGTTCTTC	CASSLTGQRYNEQFF
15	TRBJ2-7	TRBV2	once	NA	TGTGCCAGCAGAAACCGGGACGTAGCATCCTACGAGCAGTACTTC	CASRNRDVASYEQYF
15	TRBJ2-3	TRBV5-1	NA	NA	TGCGCCAGCAGCGGAACTCAGGGGTCGGGTAATACGCAGTATTTT	CASSGTQGSGNTQYF
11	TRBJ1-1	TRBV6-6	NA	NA	TGTGCCACCCGACGGGGCACTGAAGCTTTCTTT	CATRRGTEAFF
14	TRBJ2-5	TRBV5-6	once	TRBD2	TGTGCCAGCAGCTTGAGCCAGGGAGGGGAGACCCAGTACTTC	CASSLSQGGETQYF
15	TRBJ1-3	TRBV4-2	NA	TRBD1	TGTGCCAGCAGCCTCCAGGGGACAGGGGATAACACCATATATTTT	CASSLQGTGDNTIYF
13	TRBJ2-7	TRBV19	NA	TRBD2	TGTGCCACCAAACGGAGCGGGGGTTACGAGCAGTACTTC	CATKRSGGYEQYF
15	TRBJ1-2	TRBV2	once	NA	TGTGCCAGCAGTGATCGAACAGCGGATCCTGGCGGCTACACCTTC	CASSDRTADPGGYTF
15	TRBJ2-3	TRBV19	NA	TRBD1	TGTGCCAGTAGTAACGACAGGGTTAGTTCAGATACGCAGTATTTT	CASSNDRVSSDTQYF
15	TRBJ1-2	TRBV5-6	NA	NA	TGTGCCAGCAGCTTCCCGCTGGCGGCGACGGATGGCTACACCTTC	CASSFPLAATDGYTF
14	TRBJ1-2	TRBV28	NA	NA	TGTGCCAGCAGGGGAGGACTGTCTAACTATGGCTACACCTTC	CASRGGLSNYGYTF
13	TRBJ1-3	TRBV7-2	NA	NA	TGTGCCAGCAGCGTCCTTGAGGGAAACACCATATATTTT	CASSVLEGNTIYF
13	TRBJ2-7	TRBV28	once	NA	TGTGCCAGCAGTTTACAACAGGTCCACGAGCAGTACTTC	CASSLQQVHEQYF
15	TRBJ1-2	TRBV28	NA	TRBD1	TGTGCCAGCAGTCCCCCCGGGACAGAGGGCTATGGCTACACCTTC	CASSPPGTEGYGYTF
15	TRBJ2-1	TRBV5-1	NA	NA	TGCGCCAGCACCTATCAATCAAGCTCCTACAATGAGCAGTTCTTC	CASTYQSSSYNEQFF
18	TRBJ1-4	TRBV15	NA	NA	TGTGCCACCAGCAGAGATCTGGGAGGCGGCGGGGGGGATGAAAAACTGTTTTTT	CATSRDLGGGGGDEKLFF
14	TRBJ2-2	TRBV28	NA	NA	TGTGCCAGCAACCAACCTTGGGACACCGGGGAGCTGTTTTTT	CASNQPWDTGELFF
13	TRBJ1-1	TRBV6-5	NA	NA	TGTGCCAGCAGTTACTCAAGGTCTACTGAAGCTTTCTTT	CASSYSRSTEAFF
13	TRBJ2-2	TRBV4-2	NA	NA	TGTGCCAGCAGCCAAGATAGGCACGGGGAGCTGTTTTTT	CASSQDRHGELFF
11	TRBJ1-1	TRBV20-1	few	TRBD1	TGCAGTGCTAGGGGGACAGCATCGGCTTTCTTT	CSARGTASAFF
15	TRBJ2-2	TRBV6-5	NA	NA	TGTGCCAGCAGTAGTGCCGCGGGGTACACCGGGGAGCTGTTTTTT	CASSSAAGYTGELFF
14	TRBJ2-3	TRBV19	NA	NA	TGTGCCAGTAAGGAGGGGGCGAGGACAGATACGCAGTATTTT	CASKEGARTDTQYF
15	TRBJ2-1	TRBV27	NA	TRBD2	TGTGCCAGCAGTTCGCTAGCGGGGGGCGACAATGAGCAGTTCTTC	CASSSLAGGDNEQFF
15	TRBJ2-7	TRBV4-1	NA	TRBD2	TGCGCCAGCAGCCTAGACGGACTAGCTACCTACGAGCAGTACTTC	CASSLDGLATYEQYF
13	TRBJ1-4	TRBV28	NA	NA	TGTGCCAGCAGTTCGGGAGGATCCGAAAAACTGTTTTTT	CASSSGGSEKLFF
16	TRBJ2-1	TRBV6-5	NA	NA	TGTGCCAGCAGTTTACACTCCCCGAGCTCCTACAATGAGCAGTTCTTC	CASSLHSPSSYNEQFF